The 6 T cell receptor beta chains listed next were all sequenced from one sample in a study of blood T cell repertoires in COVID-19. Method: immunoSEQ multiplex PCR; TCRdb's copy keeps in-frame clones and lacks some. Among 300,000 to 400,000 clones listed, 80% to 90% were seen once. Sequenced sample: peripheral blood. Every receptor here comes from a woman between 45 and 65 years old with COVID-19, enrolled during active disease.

The CDR3 protein is CATSRGTGDLGNQPQHF. CDR3 DNA sequence: TGTGCCACCAGCAGAGGGACAGGCGACCTTGGTAATCAGCCCCAGCATTTT. The chain is built from TRBV15 and TRBJ1-5, with 7 positions matching TRBD1. Per the germline V gene, CDR1 is LNHNV and CDR2 is YYDKDF (reference sequence). J was trimmed by 4 bases and V by 1 base; bases with no gene match: 10. The CDR3 is made up of 17 amino acids. Variable domain in full (rest from reference TRBV15 and TRBJ1-5): DAMVIQNPRYQVTQFGKPVTLSCSQTLNHNVMYWYQQKSSQAPKLLFHYYDKDFNNEADTPDNFQSRRPNTSFCFLDIRSPGLGDTAMYLCATSRGTGDLGNQPQHFGDGTRLSIL.

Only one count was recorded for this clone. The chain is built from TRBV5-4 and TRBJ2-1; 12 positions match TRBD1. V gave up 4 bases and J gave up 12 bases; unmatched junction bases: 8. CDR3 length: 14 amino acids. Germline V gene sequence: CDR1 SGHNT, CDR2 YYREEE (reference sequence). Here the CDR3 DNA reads TGTGCCAGCAGCACGCGGGACAGGGGGCTTGGGCAGTTCTTC. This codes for CASSTRDRGLGQFF.

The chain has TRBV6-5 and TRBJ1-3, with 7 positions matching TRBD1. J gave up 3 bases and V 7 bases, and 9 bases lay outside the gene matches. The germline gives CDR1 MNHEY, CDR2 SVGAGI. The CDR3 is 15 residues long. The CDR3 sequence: CASTFRGRGGNTIYF. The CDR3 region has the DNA TGTGCCAGCACTTTTAGGGGGCGAGGTGGAAACACCATATATTTT.

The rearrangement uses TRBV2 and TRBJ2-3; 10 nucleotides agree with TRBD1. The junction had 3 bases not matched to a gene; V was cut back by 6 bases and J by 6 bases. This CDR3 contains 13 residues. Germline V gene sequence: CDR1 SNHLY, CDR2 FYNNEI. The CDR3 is CASRSGQGDTQYF. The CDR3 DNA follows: TGTGCCAGCAGGTCGGGACAGGGGGATACGCAGTATTTT.

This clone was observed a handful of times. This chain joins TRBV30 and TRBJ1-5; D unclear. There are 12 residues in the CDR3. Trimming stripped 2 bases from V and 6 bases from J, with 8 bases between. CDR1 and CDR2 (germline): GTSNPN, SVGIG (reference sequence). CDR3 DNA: TGTGCCTGGAGTAGCGATTCTCAGCCCCAGCATTTT. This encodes CAWSSDSQPQHF.

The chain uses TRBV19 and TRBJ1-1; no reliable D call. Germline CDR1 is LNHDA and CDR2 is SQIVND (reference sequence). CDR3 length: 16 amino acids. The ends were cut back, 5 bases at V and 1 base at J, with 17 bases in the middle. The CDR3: CASSYDPETGNTEAFF. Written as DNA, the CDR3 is TGTGCCAGTAGTTACGACCCCGAGACGGGGAACACTGAAGCTTTCTTT. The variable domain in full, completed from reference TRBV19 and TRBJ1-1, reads DGGITQSPKYLFRKEGQNVTLSCEQNLNHDAMYWYRQDPGQGLRLIYYSQIVNDFQKGDIAEGYSVSREKKESFPLTVTSAQKNPTAFYLCASSYDPETGNTEAFFGQGTRLTVV.